Listed below are T cell receptor beta chains from one sample, sequenced in a study of human T cells and chemical hapten exposure. One entry per CDR3 protein, called by TCRdb with MiXCR from the RACE reads. The table lists 250,000 to 300,000 distinct CDR3 sequences, roughly 8% of them singletons. The specimen comprised whole blood, sampled in connection with sensitization to the hapten diphenylcyclopropenone (DPC). These receptor sequences come from a man between 18 and 29 years old with alopecia areata. Some clones in this sample may be carry-over from other donors' samples. CDR3s include the opening cysteine and the closing phenylalanine or tryptophan. A D gene is named only where the DNA matches it firmly. Clone size is not always given. Where it is, it says once, few, many or a class for expanded clones.

clone_size j_call v_call d_call cdr3_nt cdr3_aa
. TRBJ2-3 TRBV20-1 TRBD1 TGCAGTGCTAGAGAGACAGGGAGCGCAGATACGCAGTATTTT CSARETGSADTQYF
few TRBJ1-5 TRBV7-2 . TGTGCCAGCAGCTTAGGGGGCGAAAGCAATCAGCCCCAGCATTTT CASSLGGESNQPQHF
few TRBJ1-5 TRBV28 TRBD1 TGTGCCAGCAGTTCAACTCGGACAGGGAACAATCAGCCCCAGCATTTT CASSSTRTGNNQPQHF
many TRBJ2-6 TRBV5-1 . TGCGCCAGCAGCTTGGGTTCAGGGGCTGGGGCCAACGTCCTGACTTTC CASSLGSGAGANVLTF
. TRBJ1-5 TRBV4-1 TRBD1 TGCGCCAGCAGCCAAGACCAGGGGGCTCAGCCCCAGCATTTT CASSQDQGAQPQHF
many TRBJ2-4 TRBV4-1 TRBD1 TGCGCCAGCAGCCCTCGTATCTGGGGACAGGGCCTAGCCAAAAACATTCAGTACTTC CASSPRIWGQGLAKNIQYF
few TRBJ2-5 TRBV7-8 TRBD2 TGTGCCAGCAGGCACCGGGTTACTAGCGGGGGGGACACAAGAGATCGGGCCCAGTACTTC CASRHRVTSGGDTRDRAQYF
many TRBJ1-3 TRBV10-3 . TGTGCCATCAGGCCCCAGGGTGGAAACACCATATATTTT CAIRPQGGNTIYF
. TRBJ2-7 TRBV6-2/TRBV6-3 . TGTGCCAGCATTGGCACTTCCTACGAGCAGTACTTC CASIGTSYEQYF
. TRBJ2-4 TRBV5-1 TRBD1 TGCGCCAGCAGCAGGACAGGGACGGCCAAAAACATTCAGTACTTC CASSRTGTAKNIQYF
few TRBJ2-1 TRBV29-1 . TGCAGCGTTGCGGGTGGGCCTCGTGAGCAGTTCTTC CSVAGGPREQFF
. TRBJ1-1 TRBV11-2 TRBD1 TGTGCCAGCAGCTCAAGCAGGACAGGGATGAACACTGAAGCTTTCTTT CASSSSRTGMNTEAFF
. TRBJ1-2 TRBV7-9 . TGTGCCAGCAGTCTGACTACTAACAGGGGCTACACCTTC CASSLTTNRGYTF
. TRBJ1-4 TRBV6-6 TRBD1 TGTGCCAGCAGACCGGGACAGGGTAATGAAAAACTGTTTTTT CASRPGQGNEKLFF
. TRBJ1-1 TRBV7-9 . TGTGCCAGCAGCTTAGCGGACAGACCCGTTGAAGCTTTCTTT CASSLADRPVEAFF
. TRBJ2-5 TRBV19 TRBD1 TGTGCCACACTCGACAGGGGGCGACAAGAGACCCAGTACTTC CATLDRGRQETQYF
. TRBJ1-1 TRBV6-5 TRBD1 TGTGCCAGCAGTTACGGCCAGGGGGTGTTGAACACTGAAGCTTTCTTT CASSYGQGVLNTEAFF
many TRBJ1-5 TRBV4-1 . TGCGCCAGCAGCCACGGGACACCCTCGCGAGAAGGCAATCAGCCCCAGCATTTT CASSHGTPSREGNQPQHF